This record looks at one T cell receptor (beta chain) sequence and its context. What it binds is unknown. This CDR3 is 15 amino acids long. V lost 5 bases and J lost 4; bases outside the gene matches: 5. Germline CDR1 and CDR2: SNHLY and FYNNEI. Clones were read by immunoSEQ multiplex PCR, and TCRdb kept only the in-frame ones, dropping some. The data contain some 84,000 clones, 75% to 90% of them singletons. No patient had autoimmune disease or received systemic immunosuppression. The sample originates from a study of OX40 agonist ivuxolimab in advanced cancers. Overall study: Patients took ivuxolimab, an agonistic anti-OX40 (CD134) antibody. Study results and limitations: CD8+ T cells were the subset that, on average, had more expanded clones than CD4+. With doses of 0.1 to 3.0 mg/kg, CD4+ and CD8+ blood T cells had undergone clonal expansion by week 6.

The clonotype was recovered from an adult with an advanced solid tumor such as melanoma, head and neck, liver or kidney cancer. This chain uses TRBV2 with TRBJ2-5, with TRBD2 identical over 12 bases. Source: CD4+ or CD8+ T cells sorted from blood, taken in a trial of the OX40 agonist ivuxolimab. The CDR3: CASSLGLAGIETQYF. CDR3 nucleotide sequence: TGTGCCAGCAGTCTAGGACTAGCGGGAATAGAGACCCAGTACTTC.